The 23 T cell receptor beta chains below come from one sample, sequenced in a study of beta chain features in type 1 diabetes. Study-level points and caveats: For Type 1 diabetes patients, all four CD4+ subsets carried TCRB CDR3s that were moderately but significantly shorter.

Their target antigens are unknown. All of the isolated RNA was reverse transcribed, so expressed TCRB transcripts were sequenced. Libraries were prepared by immunoSEQ multiplex PCR; TCRdb keeps only in-frame clonotypes and omits some of them. Of approximately 150,000 clones listed, around 8.8% are singletons. The sample was central memory CD4+ T cells from blood. These receptors were taken from a man aged 25 to 40 with type 1 diabetes.

This rearrangement joins TRBV7-2 to TRBJ2-3, with TRBD1 matching over 8 bases. V was pared by 5 bases and J by 2 bases, with 12 bases of the junction left unmatched. Germline V gives CDR1 SGHTA, CDR2 FQGNSA. The CDR3 runs to 17 residues. For the CDR3, the DNA is TGTGCCAGCAGCCACACCAACAGGGGGTCCTCCACAGATACGCAGTATTTT. This encodes CASSHTNRGSSTDTQYF.

Note on this clone: Other DNA variants within this sample encode the same CDR3. V usage is TRBV7-3 and J usage is TRBJ2-5; perhaps TRBD2 as D (6 bases). The CDR3 length is 14 residues. Deletions cut 0 bases from V and 1 base from J, with 6 bases between. CDR1 and CDR2 (germline): SGHTA, FQGTGA. The CDR3 DNA reads as TGTGCCAGCAGCTTAACGGGGGGCCAAGAGACCCAGTACTTC. This codes for CASSLTGGQETQYF. Full variable domain (missing parts from reference TRBV7-3 and TRBJ2-5): GAGVSQTPSNKVTEKGKYVELRCDPISGHTALYWYRQSLGQGPEFLIYFQGTGAADDSGLPNDRFFAVRPEGSVSTLKIQRTERGDSAVYLCASSLTGGQETQYFGPGTRLLVL.

The chain joins TRBV4-2 to TRBJ2-1; TRBD2 matches at 10 bases. CDR3 size: 19 residues. From germline, CDR1 is LGHNA and CDR2 YNFKEQ. The junction had 15 bases not matched to a gene; V was cut back by 3 bases and J by 4 bases. The CDR3 DNA reads TGTGCCAGCAGCCATTCTTATCCCCAGGCTAGCGGGGGATACAATGAGCAGTTCTTC. It codes for CASSHSYPQASGGYNEQFF.

The V and J genes are TRBV6-5 and TRBJ2-7; TRBD1 matches at 10 bases. Per germline, CDR1 MNHEY and CDR2 SVGAGI. The CDR3 runs 15 residues. After removal of 3 bases from V and 5 bases from J, the junction contained 7 bases not matched to a gene. The DNA for the CDR3 is TGTGCCAGCAGTTATTCGAGGACAGGGGGTAACGAGCAGTACTTC. Protein product: CASSYSRTGGNEQYF.

This chain connects TRBV11-2 to TRBJ2-5, with 8 nucleotides matching TRBD2. The trim removed 0 bases at V and 5 bases at J, leaving 11 bases unmatched. CDR1 SGHAT and CDR2 FQNNGV come from the germline V gene. CDR3 length equals 17 residues. The CDR3 here is CASSLDLGGLVSETQYF. The CDR3 region has the DNA TGTGCCAGCAGCTTAGATTTGGGGGGACTAGTCAGCGAGACCCAGTACTTC.

Details on this clone: Other DNA sequences from this sample encode an identical CDR3 as well. The chain employs TRBV27 and TRBJ1-1, with D perhaps matching TRBD1 (6 bases). This CDR3 region has 13 residues. CDR1 is MNHEY, CDR2 SMNVEV, per germline (reference sequence). V gave up 6 bases and J gave up 4 bases, with 12 bases separating them. This chain's CDR3 is CASSLRGSTEAFF. The CDR3 region has the DNA TGTGCCAGCAGCCTCAGGGGTAGCACTGAAGCTTTCTTT.

This clone was seen more than once but under ten times. This rearrangement joins TRBV25-1 to TRBJ1-2; tentatively, D is TRBD1 (6 bases). Per the germline V gene, CDR1 is MGHDK and CDR2 is SYGVNS. This CDR3 contains 16 residues. V lost 7 bases and J 0 bases, leaving 18 bases between the germline ends. CDR3 protein: CASTGRSGGSNYGYTF. The CDR3 nucleotides are TGTGCCAGCACCGGACGGTCTGGGGGCTCTAACTATGGCTACACCTTC.

This clone showed up just a few times. The rearrangement uses TRBV20-1 and TRBJ1-2; D gene unclear. The CDR3 has 9 amino acids. The V end was cut by 2 bases, the J end by 8 bases, with 3 bases between. Germline values: CDR1 DFQATT, CDR2 SNEGSKA (reference sequence). DNA of the CDR3: TGCAGTGCTAGACTGGGCTACACCTTC. This gives the protein CSARLGYTF.

Only a few counts were recorded for this clone. The rearrangement joins TRBV4-3 to TRBJ2-5; TRBD1 agrees at 8 bases. Trimming took 1 base from V and 5 from J; bases not matched to a gene: 9. The germline gives CDR1 LGHNA, CDR2 YSLEER. This CDR3 is 16 amino acids long. CDR3 in amino acids: CASSQGYGQGRETQYF. The DNA for the CDR3 is TGCGCCAGCAGCCAAGGATACGGACAGGGCCGGGAGACCCAGTACTTC.

Comment on this clone: An end of the junction differs from the germline gene, which may be a read error. V usage is TRBV7-7 and J usage is TRBJ2-5; TRBD2 matches 7 bases. The CDR3 runs to 15 residues. The germline CDR1 and CDR2 sequences are SSHAT and FNYEAQ (reference sequence). The CDR3 sequence is CASSRGAGESETQYF. The DNA of the CDR3 is TGTGCTAGCAGCCGTGGGGCGGGGGAATCAGAGACCCAGTACTTC.

The table lists this clone with a few counts. The chain employs TRBV7-9 and TRBJ2-2; 10 bases agree with TRBD2. V lost 3 bases to trimming and J lost 3 bases; unmatched junction nucleotides: 4. Germline-derived CDR1 and CDR2 are SEHNR and FQNEAQ (reference sequence). The CDR3 is made up of 16 amino acids. The CDR3 reads CASSFLAGGHTGELFF. The CDR3, as DNA: TGTGCCAGCAGCTTTTTAGCGGGGGGACACACCGGGGAGCTGTTTTTT.

This clone was counted between two and nine times. The rearrangement links TRBV5-1 to TRBJ2-7; perhaps TRBD2 as D (6 bases). Deletions cut 5 bases from V and 3 bases from J, with 18 bases between. Germline loops: CDR1 SGHRS, CDR2 YFSETQ. CDR3 size: 15 residues. The CDR3 DNA is TGCGCCAGCAGGGTGGGACCCTCGGGGGACTACGAGCAGTACTTC. Residues: CASRVGPSGDYEQYF.

The V and J genes are TRBV4-1 and TRBJ1-4; D gene ambiguous. The germline CDR1 and CDR2 sequences are MGHRA and YSYEKL. This CDR3 region has 15 residues. V shed 4 bases and J shed 8 bases, with 17 bases lying between them. The CDR3 DNA reads as TGCGCCAGCAGCCCGCTAACGGGAGGGCTAGAAAAACTGTTTTTT. It specifies CASSPLTGGLEKLFF.

J is TRBJ2-5 and V is TRBV21-1; TRBD2, the table's D call, lacks a check against the DNA. TRBV21-1 is shown as a pseudogene. The CDR3 extends over 15 amino acids. The CDR3 spells CASSKGEGGPETQYF. The CDR3 DNA reads as TGTGCCAGCAGCAAAGGGGAGGGGGGACCGGAGACCCAGTACTTC.

This chain links TRBV6-5 with TRBJ2-2, with D tentatively TRBD1 (5 bases). Germline V gene sequence: CDR1 MNHEY, CDR2 SVGAGI. The CDR3 has 14 residues. With 4 bases removed from V and 3 bases from J, the gap between germline ends came to 9 bases. The CDR3 is CASSSKGDTGELFF. The DNA for the CDR3 is TGTGCCAGCAGTTCCAAAGGGGACACCGGGGAGCTGTTTTTT.

This clone was observed a handful of times. The junction departs from germline at one end; a sequencing error may be responsible. V usage is TRBV7-7 and J usage is TRBJ2-5, with TRBD2 as a possible D gene (6 bases). The germline V gene encodes CDR1 SSHAT and CDR2 FNYEAQ (reference sequence). The CDR3 sequence is 15 residues long. The CDR3 coding sequence is TGTGCTAGCAGCCCCCGAGGAGGGACGGAAGAGACCCAGTACTTC. This translates into CASSPRGGTEETQYF.

This clone was counted many times. The DNA of the CDR3 is TGCAGCGCGATTCAGGGGGACAACACTGAAGCTTTCTTT. It translates to CSAIQGDNTEAFF. The V gene is TRBV29-1, the J gene TRBJ1-1; 7 bases fit TRBD1. Germline lookup yields CDR1 SQVTM and CDR2 ANQGSEA. The CDR3 contains 13 residues. Trimming took 7 bases from V and 2 from J; bases not matched to a gene: 7.

This clone was picked up a small number of times. The chain couples TRBV4-3 to TRBJ2-1; 7 nucleotides agree with TRBD1. The CDR3 is 14 amino acids. V shed 0 bases and J 10 bases; nucleotides not matched to a gene: 6. Germline V CDR1 and CDR2: LGHNA, YSLEER. CDR3 sequence: CASSQEKQGREQFF. The CDR3 DNA is TGCGCCAGCAGCCAAGAAAAACAGGGGCGAGAGCAGTTCTTC.

V and J are TRBV4-1 and TRBJ1-2, with a weak D call TRBD1 (5 bases). The CDR3 sequence is 16 residues long. V lost 1 base and J 5 bases, leaving 17 bases between the germline ends. Germline V gene sequence: CDR1 MGHRA, CDR2 YSYEKL. In nucleotides, the CDR3 is TGCGCCAGCAGCCAAGGAATTGCGGGGCAGCTTTATGGCTACACCTTC. Translated, it gives CASSQGIAGQLYGYTF.

The genes are TRBV30 and TRBJ1-5; no firm D call. Germline CDR1 and CDR2: GTSNPN and SVGIG (reference sequence). Trimming left V 5 bases short and J 0 bases short, with 8 bases between. The CDR3 runs to 13 residues. CDR3 loop: CAWATSSNQPQHF. CDR3 sequence (DNA): TGTGCCTGGGCCACTTCTAGCAATCAGCCCCAGCATTTT.

The chain recombines TRBV15 with TRBJ1-5; possible D gene TRBD1, 6 bases. Germline V gene lookup returns CDR1 LNHNV and CDR2 YYDKDF (reference sequence). V lost 4 bases, J lost 4 bases, and 11 bases lay in between. CDR3 size: 14 residues. The CDR3 DNA sequence: TGTGCCACCAGCACAGGGGTGGTGAATCAGCCCCAGCATTTT. Its protein is CATSTGVVNQPQHF.

The J gene is TRBJ2-7, the V gene TRBV5-1; TRBD1 aligns across 9 bases. From germline, CDR1 is SGHRS and CDR2 YFSETQ. V lost 6 bases to trimming and J lost 0 bases; unmatched junction nucleotides: 16. The CDR3 is made up of 18 amino acids. CDR3 sequence (DNA): TGCGCCAGCACCGAAGGACAGGGGCTCTTTGGGGACTCCTACGAGCAGTACTTC. Translation: CASTEGQGLFGDSYEQYF.

The chain has TRBV5-4 and TRBJ2-3, with 13 bases that match TRBD2. The CDR3 spans 16 residues. The germline CDR1 and CDR2 sequences are SGHNT and YYREEE (reference sequence). The ends lost 5 bases at V and 2 bases at J; junction bases unmatched: 5. The CDR3 loop is CASSLLAGGDTDTQYF. Written as DNA, the CDR3 is TGTGCCAGCAGTCTACTAGCGGGGGGGGACACAGATACGCAGTATTTT.